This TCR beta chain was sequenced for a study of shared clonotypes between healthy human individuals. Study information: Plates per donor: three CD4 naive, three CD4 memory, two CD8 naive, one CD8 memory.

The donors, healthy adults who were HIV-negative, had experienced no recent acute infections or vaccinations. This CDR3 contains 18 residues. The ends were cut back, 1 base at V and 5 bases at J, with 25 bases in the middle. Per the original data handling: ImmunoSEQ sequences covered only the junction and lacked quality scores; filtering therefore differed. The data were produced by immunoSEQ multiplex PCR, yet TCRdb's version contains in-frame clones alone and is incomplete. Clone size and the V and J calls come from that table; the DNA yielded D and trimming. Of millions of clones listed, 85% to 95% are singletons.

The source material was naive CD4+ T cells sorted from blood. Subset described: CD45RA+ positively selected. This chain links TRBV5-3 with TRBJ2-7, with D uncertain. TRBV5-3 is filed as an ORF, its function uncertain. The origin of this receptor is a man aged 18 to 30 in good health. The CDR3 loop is CARSLWELMPGVWDEQYF. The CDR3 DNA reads TGTGCCAGAAGCTTGTGGGAACTGATGCCAGGCGTGTGGGACGAGCAGTACTTC.